The 2 T cell receptor beta chains listed next were all sequenced from one sample in a study of CD8 T cells in ankylosing spondylitis. TCRdb re-analysed the 5' RACE reads in MiXCR, keeping a single row per CDR3 protein. The table has some 240,000 distinct CDR3 sequences, 18% seen once. The sequenced material came from blood, either unsorted or a sorted T cell fraction (not recorded which). These receptors came from a male donor with ankylosing spondylitis or in good health (not recorded which).

This clonotype was recorded a few times. The chain uses TRBV4-1 and TRBJ1-1; D perhaps matches TRBD1 (5 bases). Trimming stripped 1 base from V and 4 bases from J, with 16 bases between. The CDR3 contains 16 residues. CDR1 MGHRA and CDR2 YSYEKL come from the germline V gene. Here the CDR3 reads CASSQADGTRVTEAFF. The CDR3 DNA reads TGCGCCAGCAGCCAAGCGGACGGGACGAGGGTCACTGAAGCTTTCTTT.

The chain joins TRBV13 to TRBJ2-1, with 11 bases matching TRBD2. The ends lost 3 bases at V and 6 bases at J; junction bases unmatched: 7. This CDR3 comprises 16 residues. Germline loops: CDR1 PRHDT, CDR2 FYEKMQ (reference sequence). CDR3 DNA: TGTGCCAGCAGCTTTTTACTAGCGGGAGAAAGCAATGAGCAGTTCTTC. Encoded protein: CASSFLLAGESNEQFF.